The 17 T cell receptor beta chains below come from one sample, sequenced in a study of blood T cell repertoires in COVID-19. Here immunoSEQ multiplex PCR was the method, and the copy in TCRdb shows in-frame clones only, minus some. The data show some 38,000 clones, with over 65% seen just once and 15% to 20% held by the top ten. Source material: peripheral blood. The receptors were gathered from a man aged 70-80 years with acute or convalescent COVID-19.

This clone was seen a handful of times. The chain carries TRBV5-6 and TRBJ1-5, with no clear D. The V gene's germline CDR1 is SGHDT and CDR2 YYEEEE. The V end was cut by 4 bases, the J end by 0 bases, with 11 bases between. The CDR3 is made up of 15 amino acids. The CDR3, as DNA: TGTGCCAGCAGCCCTCGACACCTTAGCAATCAGCCCCAGCATTTT. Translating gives CASSPRHLSNQPQHF.

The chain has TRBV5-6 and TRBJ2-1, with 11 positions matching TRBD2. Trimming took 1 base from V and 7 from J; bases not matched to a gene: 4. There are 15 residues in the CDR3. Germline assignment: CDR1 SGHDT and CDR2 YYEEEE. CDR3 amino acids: CASSLYSGGANEQFF. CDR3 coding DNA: TGTGCCAGCAGCTTGTATAGCGGGGGGGCAAATGAGCAGTTCTTC.

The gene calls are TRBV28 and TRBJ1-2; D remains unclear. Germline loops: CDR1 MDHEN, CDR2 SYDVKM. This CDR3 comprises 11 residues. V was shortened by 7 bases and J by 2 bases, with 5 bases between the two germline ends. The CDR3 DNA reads TGTGCCAGCAACACAAACTATGGCTACACCTTC. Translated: CASNTNYGYTF.

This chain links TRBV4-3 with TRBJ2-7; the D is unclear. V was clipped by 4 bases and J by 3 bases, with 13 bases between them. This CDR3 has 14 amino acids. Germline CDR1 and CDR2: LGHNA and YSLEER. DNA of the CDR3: TGCGCCAGCAGCCCAGACGGAGACCTCTACGAGCAGTACTTC. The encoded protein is CASSPDGDLYEQYF.

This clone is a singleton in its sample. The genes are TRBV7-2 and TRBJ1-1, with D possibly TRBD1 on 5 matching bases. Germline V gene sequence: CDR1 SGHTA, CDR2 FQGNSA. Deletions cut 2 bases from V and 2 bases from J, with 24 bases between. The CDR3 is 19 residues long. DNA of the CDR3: TGTGCCAGCAGCTTACTGGATGGGCAGGCAGGGAGGTCCAACACTGAAGCTTTCTTT. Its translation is CASSLLDGQAGRSNTEAFF.

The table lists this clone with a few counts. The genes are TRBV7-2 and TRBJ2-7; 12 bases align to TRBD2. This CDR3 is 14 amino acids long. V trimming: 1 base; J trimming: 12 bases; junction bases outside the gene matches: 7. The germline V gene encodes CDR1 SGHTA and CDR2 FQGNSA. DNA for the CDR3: TGTGCCAGCAGCTTAGTTCTAGCGGGGGGGCACGCGTACTTC. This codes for CASSLVLAGGHAYF.

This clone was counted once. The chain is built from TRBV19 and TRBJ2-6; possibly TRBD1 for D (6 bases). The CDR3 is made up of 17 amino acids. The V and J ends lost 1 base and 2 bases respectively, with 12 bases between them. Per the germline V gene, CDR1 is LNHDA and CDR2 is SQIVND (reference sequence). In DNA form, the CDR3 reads TGTGCCAGTAGTATAGTTCAGGGGCGACCTGGGGCCAACGTCCTGACTTTC. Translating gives CASSIVQGRPGANVLTF.

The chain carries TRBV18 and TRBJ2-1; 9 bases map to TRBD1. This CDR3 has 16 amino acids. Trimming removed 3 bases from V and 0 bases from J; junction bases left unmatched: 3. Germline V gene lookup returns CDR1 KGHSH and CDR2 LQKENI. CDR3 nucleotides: TGTGCCAGCTCACCCCCGGACAGGGGCTCCTACAATGAGCAGTTCTTC. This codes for CASSPPDRGSYNEQFF.

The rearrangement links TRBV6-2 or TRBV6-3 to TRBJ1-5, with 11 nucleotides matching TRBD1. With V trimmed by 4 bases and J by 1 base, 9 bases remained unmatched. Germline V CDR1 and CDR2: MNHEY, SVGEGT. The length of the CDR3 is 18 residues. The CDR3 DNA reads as TGTGCCAGCAGTTTTCGGAGGACAGGGGGCGGAAGCAATCAGCCCCAGCATTTT. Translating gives CASSFRRTGGGSNQPQHF.

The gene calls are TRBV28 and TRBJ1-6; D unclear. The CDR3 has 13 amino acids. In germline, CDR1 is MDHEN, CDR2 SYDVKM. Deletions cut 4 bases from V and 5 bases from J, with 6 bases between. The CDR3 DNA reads TGTGCCAGCAGTTCCCCTAATAATTCACCCCTCCACTTT. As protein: CASSSPNNSPLHF.

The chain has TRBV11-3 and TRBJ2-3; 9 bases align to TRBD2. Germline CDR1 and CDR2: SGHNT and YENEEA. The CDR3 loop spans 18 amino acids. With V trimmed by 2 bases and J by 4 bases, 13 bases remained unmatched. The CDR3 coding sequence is TGTGCCAGCAGCTTACGAGCGGGGGGCTATTCAGGTTCAGATACGCAGTATTTT. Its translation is CASSLRAGGYSGSDTQYF.

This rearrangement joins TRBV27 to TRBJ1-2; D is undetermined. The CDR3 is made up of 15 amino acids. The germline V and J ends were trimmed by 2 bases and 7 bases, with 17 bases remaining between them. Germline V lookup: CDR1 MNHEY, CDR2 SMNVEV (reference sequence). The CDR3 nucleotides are TGTGCCAGCAGTTTAATTGAGCCCTTCCCTTCTGGCTACACCTTC. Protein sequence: CASSLIEPFPSGYTF.

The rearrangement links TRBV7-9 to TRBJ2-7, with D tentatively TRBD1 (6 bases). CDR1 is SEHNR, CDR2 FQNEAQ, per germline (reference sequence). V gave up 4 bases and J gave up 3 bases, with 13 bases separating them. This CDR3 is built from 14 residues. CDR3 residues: CASSSPQDSYEQYF. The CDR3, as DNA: TGTGCCAGCAGCTCCCCCCAGGACAGCTACGAGCAGTACTTC.

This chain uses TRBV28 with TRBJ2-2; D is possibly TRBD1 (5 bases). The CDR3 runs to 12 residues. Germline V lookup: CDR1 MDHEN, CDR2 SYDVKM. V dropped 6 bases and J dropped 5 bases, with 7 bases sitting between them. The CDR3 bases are TGTGCCAGCAGAAGGGGTACCGGGGAGCTGTTTTTT. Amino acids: CASRRGTGELFF.

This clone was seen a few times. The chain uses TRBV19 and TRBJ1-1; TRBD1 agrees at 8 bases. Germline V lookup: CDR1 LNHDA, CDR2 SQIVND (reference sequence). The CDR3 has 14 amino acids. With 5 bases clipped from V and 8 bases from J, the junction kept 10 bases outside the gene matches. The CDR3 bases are TGTGCCAGTAGTCTAAGACAGGGGCCGCAGGAAGCTTTCTTT. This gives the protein CASSLRQGPQEAFF.

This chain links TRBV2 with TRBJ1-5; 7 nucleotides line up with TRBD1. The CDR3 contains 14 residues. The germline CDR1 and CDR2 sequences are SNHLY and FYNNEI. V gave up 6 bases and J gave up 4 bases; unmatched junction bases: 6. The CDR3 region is CASRPGQTNQPQHF. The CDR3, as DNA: TGTGCCAGCAGACCGGGACAGACTAATCAGCCCCAGCATTTT. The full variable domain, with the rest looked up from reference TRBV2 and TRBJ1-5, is EPEVTQTPSHQVTQMGQEVILRCVPISNHLYFYWYRQILGQKVEFLVSFYNNEISEKSEIFDDQFSVERPDGSNFTLKIRSTKLEDSAMYFCASRPGQTNQPQHFGDGTRLSIL.

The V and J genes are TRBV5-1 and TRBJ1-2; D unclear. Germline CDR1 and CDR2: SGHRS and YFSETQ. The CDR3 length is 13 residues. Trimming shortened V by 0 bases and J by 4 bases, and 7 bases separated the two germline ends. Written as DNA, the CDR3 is TGCGCCAGCAGCTTGGAACAACCCTATGGCTACACCTTC. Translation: CASSLEQPYGYTF.